These 4 T cell receptor beta chains share one sample of origin, sequenced in a study of T cells after yellow fever vaccination (dated by TCRdb to the late 2010s). The sample's treatment or condition label, decoded: live attenuated yellow fever vaccine strain. The protocol used for the library was 5' RACE. The instrument given in TCRdb is Illumina HiSeq 2500. TCRdb applied fastp at Q25 and MiXCR to the public reads, then kept only in-frame beta chains. Identical CDR3 protein sequences are pooled into one entry, listed with their most common genes and DNA. This sample comprises some 350,000 distinct CDR3 sequences, 8.7% of them detected only once. About a sixth of the sample goes to the ten largest clones. The source material was PBMCs, sampled on the day of the first yellow fever vaccination. The receptors originated from a man between 18 and 29 years old who received the YFV17D yellow fever vaccine.

The V call is TRBV15, the J call TRBJ2-5, with D perhaps given as TRBD1 or TRBD2 (5 bases each). V lost 3 bases and J lost 0, with 14 bases in between. Germline CDR1 LNHNV, CDR2 YYDKDF (reference sequence). The CDR3 sequence is 16 residues long. CDR3 coding DNA: TGTGCCACCAGCAGGCTGGGGACGGGACACCAAGAGACCCAGTACTTC. Translating gives CATSRLGTGHQETQYF.

V usage is TRBV6-5 and J usage is TRBJ2-7; TRBD1 agrees at 7 bases. Per the germline V gene, CDR1 is MNHEY and CDR2 is SVGAGI. V lost 1 base and J lost 2; bases outside the gene matches: 5. The CDR3 is 15 residues long. CDR3 sequence (DNA): TGTGCCAGCAGTTACTGGAAGGACAGGCCCTACGAGCAGTACTTC. Translated: CASSYWKDRPYEQYF.

The rearrangement joins TRBV20-1 to TRBJ1-6; a possible D gene is TRBD1 (6 bases). The V end lost 3 bases, the J end lost 6 bases, and 15 bases lay between the germline ends. This CDR3 has 15 residues. Germline CDR1 reads DFQATT; CDR2 reads SNEGSKA (reference sequence). CDR3 DNA: TGCAGTGCTAGCCGGGGGCTAGGGGTTAATTCACCCCTCCACTTT. This codes for CSASRGLGVNSPLHF.

The chain joins TRBV4-1 to TRBJ1-1; D unresolved. Trimming left V 4 bases short and J 1 base short, with 10 bases between. This CDR3 spans 14 amino acids. The germline V gene encodes CDR1 MGHRA and CDR2 YSYEKL. The CDR3 region is CASSLTPTNTEAFF. CDR3 nucleotide sequence: TGCGCCAGCAGCCTTACACCGACGAACACTGAAGCTTTCTTT.